This TCR beta chain was profiled in a study of blood T cell repertoires in COVID-19 (dated by TCRdb to the early 2020s). Regarding the complete study: Samples from collaborators originated in the United States, Italy and Spain and spanned both the acute and convalescent phases of COVID-19. Sample metadata almost always included a de-identified subject ID, COVID-19 status, age in years and sex. Subjects who had been exposed to COVID-19, were actively infected with it, or had recovered from it provided the deeply sampled blood TCRbeta repertoires that made up the dataset. The samples were drawn from the first 160 participants of the ongoing ImmuneRACE study and from 950 to 1,500 subjects provided by 6 global collaborators. The repertoires were released in a freely available public database intended as a resource for research on the immune response to SARS-CoV-2. The material from the prospective study consisted of cDNA or gDNA derived from T cells, B-cell-depleted T cells, or PBMCs. HLA class I and class II types, where available, came from metadata supplied by the sample provider rather than from assay-based typing.

Paper-wide results and their limitations: The amount of clinical and demographic metadata varied by source and participant and was provided uncurated.

Measured from the cysteine to the phenylalanine, the CDR3 is 10 residues long. Only the CDR3 part of the read is kept: 30 bases, read in frame from the first base. V is cut by 8 bases and J by 7 bases, and the space between the germline ends is 9 bases. In the germline V gene (reference sequence), CDR1 corresponds to DFQATT and CDR2 to SNEGSKA. TCRbeta CDR3 regions were amplified from genomic DNA using the immunoSEQ Assay, a bias-controlled multiplex PCR. In the paper's pipeline: The number of nucleated cells in each sample was estimated by amplification of reference gene primers within the assay. To quantify the absolute abundance of each unique TCRbeta CDR3 rearrangement, sequence reads were collapsed and filtered. For each sample, productive Simpson clonality was calculated by taking the square root of Simpson's diversity index across productive rearrangements. This immuneACCESS table, as held by TCRdb, lists in-frame sequences with V and J called but not all clones. Of the missing ones, under half trace to an unresolved V gene in checked studies; the others have no known cause. The V and J calls and clone size come from that table; D and trimming were worked out from the DNA. The table for this sample lists about 220,000 clones; about four fifths of them were counted only once. The ten most abundant clones make up approximately 6.2% of the sample.

Participants in the prospective study were aged about 18 to 100 years, lived in about two dozen United States geographic areas, and enrolled through a virtual design. In the prospective study, participants were assigned to cohorts based on the clinical history participants reported in a screening survey and a study questionnaire. Recovered participants in ImmuneRACE Cohort 3 were defined as having two consecutive negative NP/OP PCR tests, clearance from a healthcare professional, or resolution of symptoms. Each participant in the prospective study had whole blood, serum and a nasopharyngeal or oropharyngeal swab collected by mobile phlebotomists. Additional blood draws and questionnaires over an approximately two-month period could optionally be provided by prospective study participants. Before DNA extraction, prospective study blood samples were shipped either frozen or at room temperature. Comments on this clone: Its antigen is not yet known. Per-base quality was not reported, and no clone a single base away is much larger than it.

This clonotype was obtained from a woman aged 35 to 49 who had recovered from COVID-19. The rearranged chain carries TRBV20-1 and TRBJ2-1, with TRBD2 perhaps the D gene, on 5 matching bases. Material: PBMCs or T cells enriched from blood (not recorded which). The CDR3 in this case is CSTSGNEQFF. The nucleotide sequence reads as follows: TGCAGTACCAGCGGTAATGAGCAGTTCTTC.